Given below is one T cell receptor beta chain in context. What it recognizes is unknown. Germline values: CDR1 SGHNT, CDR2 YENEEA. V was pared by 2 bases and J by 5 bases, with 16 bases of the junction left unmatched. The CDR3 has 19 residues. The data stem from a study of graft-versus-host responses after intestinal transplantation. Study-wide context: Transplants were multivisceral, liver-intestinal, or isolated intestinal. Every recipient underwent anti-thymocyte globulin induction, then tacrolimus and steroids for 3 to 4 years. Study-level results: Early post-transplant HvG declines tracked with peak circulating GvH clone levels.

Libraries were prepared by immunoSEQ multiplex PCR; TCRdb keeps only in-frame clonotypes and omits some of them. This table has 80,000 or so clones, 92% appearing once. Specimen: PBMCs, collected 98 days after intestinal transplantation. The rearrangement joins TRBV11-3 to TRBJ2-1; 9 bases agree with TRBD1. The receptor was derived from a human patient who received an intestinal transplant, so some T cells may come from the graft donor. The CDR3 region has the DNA TGTGCCAGCAGCTTAAATTTCGGGACAGGGTCTTATGGTGACAATGAGCAGTTCTTC. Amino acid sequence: CASSLNFGTGSYGDNEQFF.